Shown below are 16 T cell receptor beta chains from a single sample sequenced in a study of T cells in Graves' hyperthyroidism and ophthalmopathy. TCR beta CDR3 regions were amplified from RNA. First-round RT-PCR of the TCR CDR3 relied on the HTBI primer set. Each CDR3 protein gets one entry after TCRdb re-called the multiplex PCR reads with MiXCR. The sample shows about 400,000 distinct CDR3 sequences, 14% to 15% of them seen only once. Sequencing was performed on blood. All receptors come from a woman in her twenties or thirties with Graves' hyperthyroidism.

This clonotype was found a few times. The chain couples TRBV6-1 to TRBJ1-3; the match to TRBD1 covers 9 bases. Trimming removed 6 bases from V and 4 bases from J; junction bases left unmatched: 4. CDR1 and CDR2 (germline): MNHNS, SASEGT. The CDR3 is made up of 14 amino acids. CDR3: CASRRDREGNTIYF. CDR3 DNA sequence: TGTGCCAGCAGACGGGACAGGGAAGGAAACACCATATATTTT.

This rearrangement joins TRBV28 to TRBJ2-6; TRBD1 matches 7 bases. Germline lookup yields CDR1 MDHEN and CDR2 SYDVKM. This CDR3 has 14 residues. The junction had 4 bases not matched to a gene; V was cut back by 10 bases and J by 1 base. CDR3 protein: CATRDSSGANVLTF. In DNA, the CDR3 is TGTGCCACCAGGGACAGTTCTGGGGCCAACGTCCTGACTTTC.

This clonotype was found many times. For the CDR3, the DNA is TGTGCCAGCAGTTTACCCGGTAGCGCCTACAATGAGCAGTTCTTC. This sequence encodes CASSLPGSAYNEQFF. The gene calls are TRBV28 and TRBJ2-1, with D possibly matching TRBD2 (5 bases). The CDR3 consists of 15 residues. The V end lost 2 bases, the J end lost 2 bases, and 10 bases lay between the germline ends. Germline V CDR1 and CDR2: MDHEN, SYDVKM.

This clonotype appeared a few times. CDR3 residues: CASAVETGKAYTQYF. In nucleotides, the CDR3 is TGTGCCAGCGCGGTGGAGACAGGGAAAGCATATACGCAGTATTTT. The gene calls are TRBV6-1 and TRBJ2-3, with 7 bases aligning to TRBD1. V lost 8 bases, J lost 7 bases, and 15 bases stayed unmatched. The germline CDR1 and CDR2 sequences are MNHNS and SASEGT. The CDR3 consists of 15 residues.

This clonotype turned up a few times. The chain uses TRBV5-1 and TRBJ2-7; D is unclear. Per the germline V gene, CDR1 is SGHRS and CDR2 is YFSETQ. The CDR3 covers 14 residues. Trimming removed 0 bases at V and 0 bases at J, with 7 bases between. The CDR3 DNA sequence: TGCGCCAGCAGCTTGGCGTGGGCCTCCTACGAGCAGTACTTC. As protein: CASSLAWASYEQYF.

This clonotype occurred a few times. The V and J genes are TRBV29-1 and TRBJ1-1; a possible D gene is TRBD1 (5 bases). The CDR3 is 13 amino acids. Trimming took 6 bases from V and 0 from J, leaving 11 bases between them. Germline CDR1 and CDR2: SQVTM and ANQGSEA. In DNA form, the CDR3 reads TGCAGCGTCGCGACAGAGATGAACACTGAAGCTTTCTTT. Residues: CSVATEMNTEAFF.

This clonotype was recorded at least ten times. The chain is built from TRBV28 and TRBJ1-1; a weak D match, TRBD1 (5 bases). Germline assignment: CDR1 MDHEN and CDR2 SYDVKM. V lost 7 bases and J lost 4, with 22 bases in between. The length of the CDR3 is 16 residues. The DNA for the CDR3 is TGTGCCAGCACGCTTGCTGGGGCCGCGATGCGCACTGAAGCTTTCTTT. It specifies CASTLAGAAMRTEAFF. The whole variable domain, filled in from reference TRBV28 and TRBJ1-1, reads DVKVTQSSRYLVKRTGEKVFLECVQDMDHENMFWYRQDPGLGLRLIYFSYDVKMKEKGDIPEGYSVSREKKERFSLILESASTNQTSMYLCASTLAGAAMRTEAFFGQGTRLTVV.

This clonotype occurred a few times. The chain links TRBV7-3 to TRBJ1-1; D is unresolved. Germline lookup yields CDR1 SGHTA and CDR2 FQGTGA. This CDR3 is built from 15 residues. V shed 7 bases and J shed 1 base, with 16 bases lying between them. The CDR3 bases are TGTGCCAGCACCCTCCGAAGCGGAGGGAACACTGAAGCTTTCTTT. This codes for CASTLRSGGNTEAFF.

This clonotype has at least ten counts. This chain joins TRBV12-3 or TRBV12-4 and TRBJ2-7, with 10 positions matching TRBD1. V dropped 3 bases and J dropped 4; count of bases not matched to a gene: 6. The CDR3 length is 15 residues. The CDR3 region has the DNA TGTGCCAGCAGTTTTTCCCGGGACAGGGGTTACGAGCAGTACTTC. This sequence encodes CASSFSRDRGYEQYF.

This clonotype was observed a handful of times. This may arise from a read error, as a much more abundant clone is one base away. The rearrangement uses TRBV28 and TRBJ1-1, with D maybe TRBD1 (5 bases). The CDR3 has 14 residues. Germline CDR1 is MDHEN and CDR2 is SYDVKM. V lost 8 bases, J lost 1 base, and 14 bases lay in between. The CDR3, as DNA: TGTGCCAGCGGGTCCGGGACGCCGAACACTGAAGCTTTCTTT. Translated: CASGSGTPNTEAFF.

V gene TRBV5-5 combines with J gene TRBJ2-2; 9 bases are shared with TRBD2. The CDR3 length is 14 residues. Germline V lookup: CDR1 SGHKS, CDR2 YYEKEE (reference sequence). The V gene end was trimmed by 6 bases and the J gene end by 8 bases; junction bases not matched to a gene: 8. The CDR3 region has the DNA TGTGCCAGCACCCTCTACAGCGGGAGGGGGGAGCTGTTTTTT. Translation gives CASTLYSGRGELFF.

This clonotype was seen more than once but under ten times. The CDR3 nucleotides are TGTGCCAGCAGGGATAATGACAGGAGGAATGAAAAACTGTTTTTT. This encodes CASRDNDRRNEKLFF. This chain links TRBV3-1 with TRBJ1-4; D is possibly TRBD1 (6 bases). CDR1 LGHDT and CDR2 YNNKEL come from the germline V gene (reference sequence). CDR3 size: 15 residues. Deletions cut 6 bases from V and 5 bases from J, with 16 bases between.

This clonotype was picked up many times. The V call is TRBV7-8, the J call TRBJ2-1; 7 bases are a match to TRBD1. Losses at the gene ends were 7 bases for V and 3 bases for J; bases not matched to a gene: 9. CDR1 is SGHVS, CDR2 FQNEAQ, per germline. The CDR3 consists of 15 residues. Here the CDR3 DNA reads TGTGCCAGCAACGGGGACCGGGACAGCTACAATGAGCAGTTCTTC. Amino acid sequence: CASNGDRDSYNEQFF.

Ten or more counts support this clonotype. The CDR3 loop reads CASSGGTSGSYNEQFF. The CDR3 region has the DNA TGCGCCAGCAGTGGGGGGACTAGCGGGAGTTACAATGAGCAGTTCTTC. V gene TRBV5-1 combines with J gene TRBJ2-1; 14 nucleotides line up with TRBD2. V dropped 5 bases and J dropped 4; count of bases not matched to a gene: 5. The V gene's germline CDR1 is SGHRS and CDR2 YFSETQ. This CDR3 is built from 16 residues.

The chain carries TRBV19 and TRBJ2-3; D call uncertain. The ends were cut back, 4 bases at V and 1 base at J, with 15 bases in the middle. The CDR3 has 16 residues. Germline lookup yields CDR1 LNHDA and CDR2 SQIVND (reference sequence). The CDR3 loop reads CASSRSTAQGTDTQYF. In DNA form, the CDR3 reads TGTGCCAGTAGTAGATCGACCGCCCAAGGCACAGATACGCAGTATTTT.

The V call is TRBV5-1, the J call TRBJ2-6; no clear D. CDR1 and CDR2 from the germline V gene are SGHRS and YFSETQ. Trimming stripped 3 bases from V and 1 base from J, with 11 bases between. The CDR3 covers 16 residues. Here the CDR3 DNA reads TGCGCCAGCAGCTCCTTGAGCCTTTCTGGGGCCAACGTCCTGACTTTC. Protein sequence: CASSSLSLSGANVLTF. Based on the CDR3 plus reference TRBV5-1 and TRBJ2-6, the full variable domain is KAGVTQTPRYLIKTRGQQVTLSCSPISGHRSVSWYQQTPGQGLQFLFEYFSETQRNKGNFPGRFSGRQFSNSRSEMNVSTLELGDSALYLCASSSLSLSGANVLTFGAGSRLTVL.